The 17 T cell receptor beta chains in this list originate from one sample, sequenced in a study of early T cells in non-severe SARS-CoV-2 infection. MiXCR, applied by TCRdb to the 5' RACE reads, yields one record per CDR3 protein. Among tens of thousands of distinct CDR3 sequences listed, about 6% were seen once. The specimen was whole blood, collected at baseline. The origin of the receptors is an adult who was a healthcare worker with PCR-confirmed SARS-CoV-2 infection or an uninfected control (not recorded which).

This clonotype was recorded at least ten times. This chain connects TRBV6-6 to TRBJ1-2; tentatively, D is TRBD1 (6 bases). Looked up from germline, CDR1 is MNHNY and CDR2 is SVGAGI (reference sequence). V dropped 5 bases and J dropped 5 bases, with 9 bases sitting between them. CDR3 length: 12 residues. The CDR3 is CASSNRDYGYTF. The CDR3 bases are TGTGCCAGCAGTAACAGGGATTATGGCTACACCTTC.

This chain joins TRBV12-3 or TRBV12-4 and TRBJ2-7; D is possibly TRBD1 (6 bases). V was cut by 8 bases and J by 6 bases, with 32 bases left in between. CDR3 length equals 18 residues. The CDR3 bases are TGTGCCAGCTCTACCGAGACAGGCCCTCGCCCCGTATTTTGCGAGCAGTACTTC. Protein sequence: CASSTETGPRPVFCEQYF.

This clonotype was observed at least ten times. This chain uses TRBV5-1 with TRBJ1-6; TRBD1 is a possible D gene (5 bases). V dropped 1 base and J dropped 3 bases, with 17 bases sitting between them. The CDR3 is made up of 18 amino acids. Germline lookup yields CDR1 SGHRS and CDR2 YFSETQ. The CDR3 here is CASSLFSGRAYYNSPLHF. In DNA, the CDR3 is TGCGCCAGCAGCTTGTTTTCCGGCAGGGCCTACTATAATTCACCCCTCCACTTT.

This clonotype was found a few times. CDR3 bases: TGCGCCAGCAGCTTGCTTCCTGGTAGCGGGAGTGGGGAGACCCAGTACTTC. This gives the protein CASSLLPGSGSGETQYF. The chain couples TRBV5-1 to TRBJ2-5, with 9 bases fitting TRBD2. V lost 1 base and J lost 5; bases outside the gene matches: 12. The CDR3 is 17 amino acids. CDR1 is SGHRS, CDR2 YFSETQ, per germline.

Details on this clonotype: A much larger clonotype is one base distant, so this may be a read error. The chain couples TRBV4-2 to TRBJ2-3; the match to TRBD1 covers 7 bases. The CDR3 consists of 14 residues. Germline V gives CDR1 LGHNA, CDR2 YNFKEQ. DNA of the CDR3: TGTGCCAACAGCCAAGCACAGGGGCCAGATACGCAGTATTTT. Residues: CANSQAQGPDTQYF.

This clonotype showed up many times. V and J are TRBV20-1 and TRBJ1-5; D remains unclear. The CDR3 extends over 13 amino acids. In germline, CDR1 is DFQATT, CDR2 SNEGSKA (reference sequence). V gave up 5 bases and J gave up 7 bases, with 15 bases separating them. CDR3 in amino acids: CSASASTGQPQHF. The CDR3 bases are TGCAGTGCTTCAGCCTCGACCGGCCAGCCCCAGCATTTT.

The chain is built from TRBV4-3 and TRBJ2-7; D is perhaps TRBD2 (5 bases). This CDR3 region has 17 residues. With 0 bases removed from V and 6 bases from J, the gap between germline ends came to 21 bases. The V gene's germline CDR1 is LGHNA and CDR2 YSLEER. For the CDR3, the DNA is TGCGCCAGCAGCCAAGATAAGGCGGGCCTAATGCCGGGCGAGCAGTACTTC. This codes for CASSQDKAGLMPGEQYF.

CDR3 nucleotide sequence: TGCGCCAGCAGCCCTAGACGGCGAATGAACACTGAAGCTTTCTTT. Its translation is CASSPRRRMNTEAFF. The rearrangement uses TRBV4-1 and TRBJ1-1, with unresolved D. Trimming stripped 4 bases from V and 0 bases from J, with 12 bases between. The CDR3 extends over 15 amino acids. CDR1 is MGHRA, CDR2 YSYEKL, per germline.

V gene TRBV11-1 combines with J gene TRBJ2-1; 7 bases match TRBD2. The J segment lost 10 bases and the V segment lost 5 bases, leaving 17 bases of the junction unmatched. CDR1 and CDR2 from the germline V gene are SGHAT and FQDESV (reference sequence). CDR3 size: 16 residues. Here the CDR3 DNA reads TGTGCCAGCAGCCCCGATCCGGGACGCGGGACTACAGAGCAGTTCTTC. The encoded protein is CASSPDPGRGTTEQFF.

This clonotype occurred a few times. V gene TRBV7-9 combines with J gene TRBJ1-2; D not resolved. Trimming took 6 bases from V and 3 from J, leaving 5 bases between them. CDR1 and CDR2 (germline): SEHNR, FQNEAQ (reference sequence). The CDR3 loop spans 11 amino acids. The CDR3 here is CASSPDYGYTF. The CDR3 bases are TGTGCCAGCAGTCCTGACTATGGCTACACCTTC.

This clonotype was detected many times. This chain links TRBV20-1 with TRBJ2-7, with 8 bases fitting TRBD2. Trimming removed 1 base from V and 2 bases from J; junction bases left unmatched: 4. The CDR3 contains 14 residues. Germline assignment: CDR1 DFQATT and CDR2 SNEGSKA (reference sequence). CDR3 bases: TGCAGTGCTAGAGCGGGGGGGGAGGCCTACGAGCAGTACTTC. Protein product: CSARAGGEAYEQYF.

Many counts were recorded for this clonotype. The chain uses TRBV11-2 and TRBJ2-1; tentatively, D is TRBD2 (5 bases). The CDR3 is 16 residues long. The germline V gene has CDR1 SGHAT and CDR2 FQNNGV. V was clipped by 3 bases and J by 6 bases, with 18 bases between them. As DNA, the CDR3 is TGTGCCAGCAGCTTTCGAGGGCGGGCCGATGCCAATGAGCAGTTCTTC. Residues: CASSFRGRADANEQFF.

This clonotype was seen more than once but under ten times. J is TRBJ1-1 and V is TRBV4-3, with D perhaps matching TRBD1 (5 bases). There are 14 residues in the CDR3. Germline loops: CDR1 LGHNA, CDR2 YSLEER. V was clipped by 3 bases and J by 4 bases, with 12 bases between them. Here the CDR3 DNA reads TGCGCCAGCAGCCACCAGGCAGGGAGCACTGAAGCTTTCTTT. Translating gives CASSHQAGSTEAFF.

The gene calls are TRBV7-9 and TRBJ2-3, with a weak D call TRBD2 (6 bases). The CDR3 consists of 16 residues. Germline V gene data show CDR1 as SEHNR and CDR2 as FQNEAQ (reference sequence). V was trimmed by 1 base and J by 3 bases, leaving 14 bases between them. The DNA of the CDR3 is TGTGCCAGCAGCTTAGAGCCGAGCGGGTGGACAGATACGCAGTATTTT. Protein sequence: CASSLEPSGWTDTQYF.

This clonotype was observed a handful of times. The chain links TRBV4-3 to TRBJ2-1, with 12 nucleotides matching TRBD1. V trimming: 3 bases; J trimming: 9 bases; junction bases outside the gene matches: 6. Germline CDR1 LGHNA, CDR2 YSLEER. The length of the CDR3 is 15 residues. The CDR3 nucleotides read TGCGCCAGCAGCCACGCGGGACAGGGGGCTATTGAGCAGTTCTTC. It encodes CASSHAGQGAIEQFF.

This chain links TRBV24-1 with TRBJ1-2, with D possibly TRBD1 on 5 matching bases. V was cut by 7 bases and J by 0 bases, with 8 bases left in between. This CDR3 has 13 residues. The V gene's germline CDR1 is KGHDR and CDR2 SFDVKD. CDR3 protein: CATSDRANYGYTF. CDR3 bases: TGTGCCACCAGCGACAGAGCTAACTATGGCTACACCTTC.

The CDR3 nucleotides are TGTGCCTGGAGTTCCCCCGCCGAGCAGTTCTTC. It is translated as CAWSSPAEQFF. The J gene is TRBJ2-1, the V gene TRBV30, with no clear D. V gave up 2 bases and J gave up 10 bases, with 9 bases separating them. The CDR3 has 11 residues. Looked up from germline, CDR1 is GTSNPN and CDR2 is SVGIG (reference sequence).